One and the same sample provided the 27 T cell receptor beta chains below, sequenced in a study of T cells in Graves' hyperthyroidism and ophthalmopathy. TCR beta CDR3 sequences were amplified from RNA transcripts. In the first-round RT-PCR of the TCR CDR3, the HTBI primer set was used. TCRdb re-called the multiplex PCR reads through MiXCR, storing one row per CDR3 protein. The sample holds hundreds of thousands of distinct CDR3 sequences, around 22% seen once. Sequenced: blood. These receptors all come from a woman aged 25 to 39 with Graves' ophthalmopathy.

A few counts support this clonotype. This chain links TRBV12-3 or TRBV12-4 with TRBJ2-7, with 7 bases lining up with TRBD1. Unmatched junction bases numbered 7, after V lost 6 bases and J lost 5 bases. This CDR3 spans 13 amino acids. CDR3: CASRLTGQDEQYF. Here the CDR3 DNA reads TGTGCCAGCAGGTTGACTGGACAGGACGAGCAGTACTTC.

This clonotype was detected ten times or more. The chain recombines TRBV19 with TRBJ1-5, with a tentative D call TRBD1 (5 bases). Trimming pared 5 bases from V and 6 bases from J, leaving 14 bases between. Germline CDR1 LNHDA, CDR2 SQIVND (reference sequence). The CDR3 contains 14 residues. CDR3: CASSGAGISQPQHF. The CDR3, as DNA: TGTGCCAGTAGTGGGGCAGGTATAAGTCAGCCCCAGCATTTT.

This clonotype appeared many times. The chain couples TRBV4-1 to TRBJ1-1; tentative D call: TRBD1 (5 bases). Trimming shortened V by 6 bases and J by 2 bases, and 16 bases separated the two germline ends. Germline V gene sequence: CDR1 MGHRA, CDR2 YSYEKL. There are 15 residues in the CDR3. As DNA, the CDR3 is TGCGCCAGCAGAATCGGGACGGATCGCAACACTGAAGCTTTCTTT. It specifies CASRIGTDRNTEAFF.

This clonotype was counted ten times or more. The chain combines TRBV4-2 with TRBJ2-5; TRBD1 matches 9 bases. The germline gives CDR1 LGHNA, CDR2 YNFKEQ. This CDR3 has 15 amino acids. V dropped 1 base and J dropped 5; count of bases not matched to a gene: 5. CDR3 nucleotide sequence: TGTGCCAGCAGCCAAGTACGGGACAGGGAGGAGACCCAGTACTTC. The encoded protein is CASSQVRDREETQYF.

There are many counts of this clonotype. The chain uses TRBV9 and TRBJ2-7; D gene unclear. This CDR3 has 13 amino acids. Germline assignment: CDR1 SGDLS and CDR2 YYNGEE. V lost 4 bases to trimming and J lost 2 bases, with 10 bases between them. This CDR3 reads CASSPSMAYEQYF. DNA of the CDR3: TGTGCCAGCAGCCCCTCGATGGCCTACGAGCAGTACTTC.

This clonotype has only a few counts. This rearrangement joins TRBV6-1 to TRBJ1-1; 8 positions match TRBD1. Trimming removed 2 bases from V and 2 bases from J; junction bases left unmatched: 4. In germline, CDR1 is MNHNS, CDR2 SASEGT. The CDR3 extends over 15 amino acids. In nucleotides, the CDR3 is TGTGCCAGCAGTGAAAGGGCAGGGGGCAACACTGAAGCTTTCTTT. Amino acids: CASSERAGGNTEAFF.

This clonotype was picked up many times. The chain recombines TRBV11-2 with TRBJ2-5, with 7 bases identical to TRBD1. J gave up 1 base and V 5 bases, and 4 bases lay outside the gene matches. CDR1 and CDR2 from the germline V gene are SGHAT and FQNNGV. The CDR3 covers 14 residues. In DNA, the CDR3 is TGTGCCAGCAGCCCGGGGACAGCCCAAGAGACCCAGTACTTC. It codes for CASSPGTAQETQYF.

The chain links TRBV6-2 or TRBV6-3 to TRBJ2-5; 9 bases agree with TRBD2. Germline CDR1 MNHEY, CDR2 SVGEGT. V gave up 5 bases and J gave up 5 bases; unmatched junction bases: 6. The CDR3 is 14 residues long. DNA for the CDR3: TGTGCCAGCAGTACAGGACTAGCGTCGGAGACCCAGTACTTC. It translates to CASSTGLASETQYF.

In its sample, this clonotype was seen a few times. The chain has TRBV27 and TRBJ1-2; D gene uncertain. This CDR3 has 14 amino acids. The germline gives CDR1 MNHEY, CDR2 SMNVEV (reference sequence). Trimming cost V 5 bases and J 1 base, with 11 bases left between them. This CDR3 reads CASSLHGLNYGYTF. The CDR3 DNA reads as TGTGCCAGCAGTCTCCATGGACTTAACTATGGCTACACCTTC.

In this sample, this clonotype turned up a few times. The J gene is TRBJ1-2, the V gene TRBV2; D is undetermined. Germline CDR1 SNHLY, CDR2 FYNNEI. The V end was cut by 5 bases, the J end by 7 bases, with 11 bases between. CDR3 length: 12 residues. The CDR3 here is CASSRTSVGYTF. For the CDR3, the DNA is TGTGCCAGCAGTAGAACGTCAGTTGGCTACACCTTC.

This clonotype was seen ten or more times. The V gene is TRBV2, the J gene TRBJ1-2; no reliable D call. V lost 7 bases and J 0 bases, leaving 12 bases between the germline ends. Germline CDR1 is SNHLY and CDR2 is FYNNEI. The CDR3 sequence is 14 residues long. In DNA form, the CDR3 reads TGTGCCAGCAAAGCGGGCACATCTAACTATGGCTACACCTTC. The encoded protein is CASKAGTSNYGYTF.

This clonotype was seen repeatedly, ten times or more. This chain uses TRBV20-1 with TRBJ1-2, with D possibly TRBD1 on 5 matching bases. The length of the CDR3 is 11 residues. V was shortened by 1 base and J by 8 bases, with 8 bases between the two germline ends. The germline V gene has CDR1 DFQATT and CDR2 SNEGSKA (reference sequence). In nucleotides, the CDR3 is TGCAGTGCTAGAGTAGGGACCGGCTACACCTTC. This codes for CSARVGTGYTF.

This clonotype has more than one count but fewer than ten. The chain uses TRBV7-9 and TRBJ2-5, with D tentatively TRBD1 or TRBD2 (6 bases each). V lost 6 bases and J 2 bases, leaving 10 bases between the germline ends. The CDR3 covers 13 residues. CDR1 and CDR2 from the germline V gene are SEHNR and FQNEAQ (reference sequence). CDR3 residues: CASRIGGQETQYF. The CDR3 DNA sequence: TGTGCCAGCAGAATAGGGGGGCAAGAGACCCAGTACTTC. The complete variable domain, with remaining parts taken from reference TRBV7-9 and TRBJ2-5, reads DTGVSQNPRHKITKRGQNVTFRCDPISEHNRLYWYRQTLGQGPEFLTYFQNEAQLEKSRLLSDRFSAERPKGSFSTLEIQRTEQGDSAMYLCASRIGGQETQYFGPGTRLLVL.

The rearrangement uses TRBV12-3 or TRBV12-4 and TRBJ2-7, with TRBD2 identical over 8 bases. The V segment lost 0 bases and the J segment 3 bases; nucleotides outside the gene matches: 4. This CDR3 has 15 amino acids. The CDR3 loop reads CASSLAPLAGYEQYF. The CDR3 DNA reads TGTGCCAGCAGTTTAGCGCCCCTAGCGGGCTACGAGCAGTACTTC.

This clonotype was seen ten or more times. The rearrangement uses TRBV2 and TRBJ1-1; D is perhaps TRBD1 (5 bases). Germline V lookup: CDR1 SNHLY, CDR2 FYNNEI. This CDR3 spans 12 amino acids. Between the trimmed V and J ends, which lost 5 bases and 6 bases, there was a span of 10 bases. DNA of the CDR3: TGTGCCAGCAGTTGGGGCGGGGCTGAAGCTTTCTTT. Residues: CASSWGGAEAFF.

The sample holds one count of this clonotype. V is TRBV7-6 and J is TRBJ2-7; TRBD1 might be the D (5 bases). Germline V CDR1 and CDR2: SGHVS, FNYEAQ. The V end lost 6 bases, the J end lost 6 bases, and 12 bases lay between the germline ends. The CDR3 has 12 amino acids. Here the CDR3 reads CASRRLQGEQYF. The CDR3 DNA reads TGTGCCAGCAGACGGTTGCAGGGCGAGCAGTACTTC.

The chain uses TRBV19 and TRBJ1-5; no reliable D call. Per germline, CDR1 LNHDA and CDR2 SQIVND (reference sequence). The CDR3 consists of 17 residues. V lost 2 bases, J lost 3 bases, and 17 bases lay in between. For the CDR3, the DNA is TGTGCCAGTAGTATATTTGGTTGGCGGACCACCAATCAGCCCCAGCATTTT. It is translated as CASSIFGWRTTNQPQHF. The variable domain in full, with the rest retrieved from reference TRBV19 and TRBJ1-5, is DGGITQSPKYLFRKEGQNVTLSCEQNLNHDAMYWYRQDPGQGLRLIYYSQIVNDFQKGDIAEGYSVSREKKESFPLTVTSAQKNPTAFYLCASSIFGWRTTNQPQHFGDGTRLSIL.

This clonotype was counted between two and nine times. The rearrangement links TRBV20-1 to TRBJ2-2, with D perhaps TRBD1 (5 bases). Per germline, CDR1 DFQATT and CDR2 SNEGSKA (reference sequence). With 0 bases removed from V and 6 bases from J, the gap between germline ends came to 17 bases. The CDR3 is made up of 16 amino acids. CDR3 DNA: TGCAGTGCTAGAGATTTATTGGCAGGGCTATCCGGGGAGCTGTTTTTT. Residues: CSARDLLAGLSGELFF.

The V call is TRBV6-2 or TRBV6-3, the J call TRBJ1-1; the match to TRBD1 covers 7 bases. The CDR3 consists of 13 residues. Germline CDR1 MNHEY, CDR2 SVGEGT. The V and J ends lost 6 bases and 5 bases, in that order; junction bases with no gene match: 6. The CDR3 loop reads CASRMQGGTEAFF. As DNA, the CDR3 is TGTGCCAGCAGGATGCAGGGGGGGACTGAAGCTTTCTTT.

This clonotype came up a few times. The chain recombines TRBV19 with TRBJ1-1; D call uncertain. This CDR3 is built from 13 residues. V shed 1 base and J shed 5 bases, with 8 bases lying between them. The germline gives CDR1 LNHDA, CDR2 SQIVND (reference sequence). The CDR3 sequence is CASSIVTGTEAFF. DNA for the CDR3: TGTGCCAGTAGTATAGTAACGGGTACTGAAGCTTTCTTT.

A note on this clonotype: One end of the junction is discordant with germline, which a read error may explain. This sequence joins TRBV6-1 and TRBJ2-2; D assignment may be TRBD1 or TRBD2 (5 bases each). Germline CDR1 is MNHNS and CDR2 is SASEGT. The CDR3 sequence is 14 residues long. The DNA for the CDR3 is TGTGCCAGCGGGGAGACAGAGGACACCGGGGAGCTGTGGTTT. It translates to CASGETEDTGELWF.

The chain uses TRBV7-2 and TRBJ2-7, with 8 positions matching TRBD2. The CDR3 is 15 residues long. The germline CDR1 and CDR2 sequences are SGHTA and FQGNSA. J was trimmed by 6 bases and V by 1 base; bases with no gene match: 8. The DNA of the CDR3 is TGTGCCAGCAGCTTAGGCCTAGCGGGCCCGGCCGAGCAGTACTTC. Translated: CASSLGLAGPAEQYF.

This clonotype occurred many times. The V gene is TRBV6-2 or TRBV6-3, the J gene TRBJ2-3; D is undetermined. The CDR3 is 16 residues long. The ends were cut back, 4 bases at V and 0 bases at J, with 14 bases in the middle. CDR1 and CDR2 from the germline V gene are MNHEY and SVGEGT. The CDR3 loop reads CASSSTASTSTDTQYF. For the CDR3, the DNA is TGTGCCAGCAGTTCCACAGCCTCTACTAGCACAGATACGCAGTATTTT.

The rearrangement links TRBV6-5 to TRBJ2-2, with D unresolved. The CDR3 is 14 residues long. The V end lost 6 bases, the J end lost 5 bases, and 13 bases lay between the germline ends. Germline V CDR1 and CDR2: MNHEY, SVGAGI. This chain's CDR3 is CASSHSAETGELFF. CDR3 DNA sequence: TGTGCCAGCAGCCACTCGGCAGAGACCGGGGAGCTGTTTTTT.

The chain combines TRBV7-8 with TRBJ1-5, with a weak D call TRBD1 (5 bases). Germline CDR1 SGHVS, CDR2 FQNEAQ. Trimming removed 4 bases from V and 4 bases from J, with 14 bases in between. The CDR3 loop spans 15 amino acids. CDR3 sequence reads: CASSWRGRINQPQHF. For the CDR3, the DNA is TGTGCCAGCAGCTGGCGGGGACGGATAAATCAGCCCCAGCATTTT.

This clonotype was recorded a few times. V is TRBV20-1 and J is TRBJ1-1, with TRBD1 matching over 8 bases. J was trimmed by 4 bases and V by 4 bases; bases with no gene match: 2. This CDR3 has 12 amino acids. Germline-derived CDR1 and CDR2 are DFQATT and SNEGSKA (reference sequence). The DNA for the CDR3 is TGCAGTGCTAAGACAGGGGTCACTGAAGCTTTCTTT. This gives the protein CSAKTGVTEAFF.

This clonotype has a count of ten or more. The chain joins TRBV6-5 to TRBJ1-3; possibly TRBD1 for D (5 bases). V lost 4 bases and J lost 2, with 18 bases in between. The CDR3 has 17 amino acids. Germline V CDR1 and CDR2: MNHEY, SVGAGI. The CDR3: CASSSGTRSNTGNTIYF. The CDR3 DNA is TGTGCCAGCAGTTCCGGGACTAGGTCAAATACTGGAAACACCATATATTTT.